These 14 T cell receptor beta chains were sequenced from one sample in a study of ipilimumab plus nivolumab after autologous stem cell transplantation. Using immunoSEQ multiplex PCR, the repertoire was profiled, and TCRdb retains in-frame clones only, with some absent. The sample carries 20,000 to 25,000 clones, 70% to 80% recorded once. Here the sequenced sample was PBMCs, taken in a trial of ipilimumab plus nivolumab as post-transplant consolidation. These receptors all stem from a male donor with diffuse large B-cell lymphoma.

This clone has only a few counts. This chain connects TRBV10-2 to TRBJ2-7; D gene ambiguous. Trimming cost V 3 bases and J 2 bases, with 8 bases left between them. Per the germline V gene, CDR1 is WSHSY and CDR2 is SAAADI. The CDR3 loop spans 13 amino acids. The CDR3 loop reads CASSDSFAYEQYF. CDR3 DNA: TGCGCCAGCAGTGACAGCTTCGCCTACGAGCAGTACTTC.

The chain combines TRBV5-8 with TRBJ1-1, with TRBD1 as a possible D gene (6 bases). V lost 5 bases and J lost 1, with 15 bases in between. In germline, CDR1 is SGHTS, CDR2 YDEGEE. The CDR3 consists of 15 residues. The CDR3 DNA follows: TGTGCCAGCAGATTGCGACAGGCCAAGAACACTGAAGCTTTCTTT. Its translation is CASRLRQAKNTEAFF.

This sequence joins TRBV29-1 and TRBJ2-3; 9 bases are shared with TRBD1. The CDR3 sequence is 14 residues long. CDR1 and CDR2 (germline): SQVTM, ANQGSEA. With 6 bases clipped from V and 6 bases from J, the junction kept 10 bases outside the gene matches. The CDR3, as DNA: TGCAGCGTAGGGACAGGGCAAACGGGGGATACGCAGTATTTT. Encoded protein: CSVGTGQTGDTQYF.

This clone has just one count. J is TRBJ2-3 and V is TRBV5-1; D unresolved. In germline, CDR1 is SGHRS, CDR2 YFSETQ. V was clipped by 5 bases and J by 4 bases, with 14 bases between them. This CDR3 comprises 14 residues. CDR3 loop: CASSQSWVSDTQYF. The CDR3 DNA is TGCGCCAGCAGTCAGTCTTGGGTGTCAGATACGCAGTATTTT.

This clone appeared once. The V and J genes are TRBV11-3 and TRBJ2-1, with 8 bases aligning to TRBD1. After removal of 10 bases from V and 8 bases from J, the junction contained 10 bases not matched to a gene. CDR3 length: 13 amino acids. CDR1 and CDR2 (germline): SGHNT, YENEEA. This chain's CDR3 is CATQGQGRDEQFF. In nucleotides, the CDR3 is TGTGCCACCCAAGGACAGGGAAGGGATGAGCAGTTCTTC.

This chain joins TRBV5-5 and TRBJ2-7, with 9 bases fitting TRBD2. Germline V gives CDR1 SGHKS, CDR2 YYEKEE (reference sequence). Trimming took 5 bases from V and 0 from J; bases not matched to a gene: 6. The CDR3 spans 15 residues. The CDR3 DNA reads TGTGCCAGCAGTTCGACTAGCGGTTTCTCCTACGAGCAGTACTTC. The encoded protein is CASSSTSGFSYEQYF.

CDR3 protein: CASTIRGEAGELFF. In nucleotides, the CDR3 is TGTGCCAGCACCATAAGGGGTGAGGCCGGGGAGCTGTTTTTT. V usage is TRBV2 and J usage is TRBJ2-2, with a tentative D call TRBD1 (5 bases). The CDR3 extends over 14 amino acids. Trimming took 7 bases from V and 6 from J, leaving 15 bases between them. Looked up from germline, CDR1 is SNHLY and CDR2 is FYNNEI.

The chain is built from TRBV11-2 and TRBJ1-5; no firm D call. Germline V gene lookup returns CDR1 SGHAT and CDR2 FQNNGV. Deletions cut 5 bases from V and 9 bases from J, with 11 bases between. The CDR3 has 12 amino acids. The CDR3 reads CASSPGWGPQHF. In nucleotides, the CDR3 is TGTGCCAGCAGCCCGGGCTGGGGGCCCCAGCATTTT.

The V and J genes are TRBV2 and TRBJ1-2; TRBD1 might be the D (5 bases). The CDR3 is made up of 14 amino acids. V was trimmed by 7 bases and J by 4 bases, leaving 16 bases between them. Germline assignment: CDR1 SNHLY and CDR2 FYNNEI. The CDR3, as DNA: TGTGCCAGCACCTCGACAGTATATACCTATGGCTACACCTTC. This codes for CASTSTVYTYGYTF.

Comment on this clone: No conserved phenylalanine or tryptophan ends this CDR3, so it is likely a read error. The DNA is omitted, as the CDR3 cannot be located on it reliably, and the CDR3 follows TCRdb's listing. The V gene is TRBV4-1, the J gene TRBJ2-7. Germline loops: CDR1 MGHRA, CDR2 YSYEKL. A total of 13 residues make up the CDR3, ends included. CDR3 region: CASSQDRGGRFLS.

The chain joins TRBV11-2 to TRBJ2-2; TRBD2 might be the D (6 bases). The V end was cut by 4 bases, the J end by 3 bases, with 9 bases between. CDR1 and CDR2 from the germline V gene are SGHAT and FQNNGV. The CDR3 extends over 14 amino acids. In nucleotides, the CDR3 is TGTGCCAGCAGCTCGGGACTTTACACCGGGGAGCTGTTTTTT. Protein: CASSSGLYTGELFF.

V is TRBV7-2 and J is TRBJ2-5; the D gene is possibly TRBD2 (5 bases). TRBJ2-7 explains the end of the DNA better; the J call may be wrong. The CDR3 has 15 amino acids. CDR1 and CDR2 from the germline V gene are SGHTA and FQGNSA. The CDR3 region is CASSSSPGRSYEQYF. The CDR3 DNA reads TGTGCCAGCAGCTCTAGCCCGGGCCGCTCCTACGAGCAGTACTTC.

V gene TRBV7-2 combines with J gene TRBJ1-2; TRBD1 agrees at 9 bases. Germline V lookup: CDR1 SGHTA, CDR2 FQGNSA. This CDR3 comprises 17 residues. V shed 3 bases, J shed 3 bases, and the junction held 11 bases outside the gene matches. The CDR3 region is CASSLVTGGAIDYGYTF. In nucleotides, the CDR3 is TGTGCCAGCAGCTTGGTGACAGGGGGGGCGATTGACTATGGCTACACCTTC.

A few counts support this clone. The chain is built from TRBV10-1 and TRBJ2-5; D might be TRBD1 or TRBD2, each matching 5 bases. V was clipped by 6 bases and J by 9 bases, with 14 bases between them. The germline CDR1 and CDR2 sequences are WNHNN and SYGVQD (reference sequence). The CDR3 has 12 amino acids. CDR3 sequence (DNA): TGCGCCAGCAGCGATCGGGACGGGGCCCAGTACTTC. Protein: CASSDRDGAQYF.